The 15 T cell receptor beta chains given below trace back to one sample, sequenced in a study of vaccination and CD4 T cells after COVID-19. Cultured CD4+ T cell DNA underwent sequencing with the Oncomine TCR Beta short-read assay. TCRdb re-analysed the PCR reads in MiXCR, keeping a single row per CDR3 protein. This table holds under 20,000 distinct CDR3 sequences, roughly 46% found once. For these TCRs, the target antigens are not known. As to treatment: roughly 10-day PBMC culture with coronavirus spike peptide pools or control peptides (ViraFEST assay). The material sequenced was CD4+ T cells from blood, cultured in vitro. Receptor source: a human donor who had recovered from COVID-19.

The J gene is TRBJ1-4, the V gene TRBV27; D is ambiguous. The ends were cut back, 2 bases at V and 4 bases at J, with 11 bases in the middle. Germline-derived CDR1 and CDR2 are MNHEY and SMNVEV (reference sequence). There are 15 residues in the CDR3. CDR3 loop: CASSLQTGINEKLFF. The CDR3 coding sequence is TGTGCCAGCAGTTTACAGACGGGGATTAATGAAAAACTGTTTTTT. Combining the CDR3 with reference TRBV27 and TRBJ1-4 gives the whole variable domain EAQVTQNPRYLITVTGKKLTVTCSQNMNHEYMSWYRQDPGLGLRQIYYSMNVEVTDKGDVPEGYKVSRKEKRNFPLILESPSPNQTSLYFCASSLQTGINEKLFFGSGTQLSVL.

The chain has TRBV6-4 and TRBJ2-6; D is undetermined. This CDR3 spans 14 amino acids. Germline values: CDR1 MRHNA, CDR2 SNTAGT. With 4 bases removed from V and 3 bases from J, the gap between germline ends came to 7 bases. Here the CDR3 DNA reads TGTGCCAGCAGTGTCAGGAGTGGGGCCAACGTCCTGACTTTC. It specifies CASSVRSGANVLTF.

The V call is TRBV11-2, the J call TRBJ2-3; D ambiguous. Germline V CDR1 and CDR2: SGHAT, FQNNGV. CDR3 length: 17 amino acids. V lost 5 bases and J lost 2, with 20 bases in between. The CDR3 sequence: CASSLVASSRTTDTQYF. CDR3 sequence (DNA): TGTGCCAGCAGCCTCGTCGCCAGCAGCCGTACCACAGATACGCAGTATTTT.

This CDR3 reads CASSRTAGREETQYF. The CDR3 DNA follows: TGTGCCAGTAGTCGAACTGCAGGGAGGGAAGAGACCCAGTACTTC. This chain connects TRBV19 to TRBJ2-5; 7 nucleotides align to TRBD2. This CDR3 contains 15 residues. J gave up 3 bases and V 5 bases, and 9 bases lay outside the gene matches. Germline lookup yields CDR1 LNHDA and CDR2 SQIVND (reference sequence).

The rearrangement joins TRBV9 to TRBJ1-2, with 8 bases lining up with TRBD1. CDR3 size: 17 residues. The V segment lost 4 bases and the J segment 5 bases; nucleotides outside the gene matches: 16. Germline CDR1 and CDR2: SGDLS and YYNGEE. The CDR3 DNA is TGTGCCAGCAGCACCCAAATCCGACAGGGGATCGGTTATGGCTACACCTTC. As protein: CASSTQIRQGIGYGYTF.

This clonotype showed up just a few times. This chain joins TRBV20-1 and TRBJ2-2; a possible D gene is TRBD1 (6 bases). The CDR3 consists of 15 residues. The germline gives CDR1 DFQATT, CDR2 SNEGSKA (reference sequence). Trimming removed 3 bases at V and 6 bases at J, with 17 bases between. In nucleotides, the CDR3 is TGCAGTGCTAGCCCAGCGACAGGTCCGGCCGGGGAGCTGTTTTTT. Protein: CSASPATGPAGELFF.

The CDR3 nucleotides read TGTGCCACTCAAAAGCTGGGACAGGGTATCCGCGAGCAGTACTTC. This gives the protein CATQKLGQGIREQYF. The rearrangement links TRBV19 to TRBJ2-7; TRBD1 matches at 9 bases. Germline V gene data show CDR1 as LNHDA and CDR2 as SQIVND (reference sequence). Losses at the gene ends were 10 bases for V and 6 bases for J; bases not matched to a gene: 16. The CDR3 length is 15 residues. The full variable domain, completed using reference TRBV19 and TRBJ2-7, is DGGITQSPKYLFRKEGQNVTLSCEQNLNHDAMYWYRQDPGQGLRLIYYSQIVNDFQKGDIAEGYSVSREKKESFPLTVTSAQKNPTAFYLCATQKLGQGIREQYFGPGTRLTVT.

The chain carries TRBV12-3 or TRBV12-4 and TRBJ1-5, with D hard to call. V lost 6 bases, J lost 5 bases, and 14 bases lay in between. CDR3 length: 14 amino acids. CDR3 sequence: CASRPEARDQPQHF. As DNA, the CDR3 is TGTGCCAGCAGGCCAGAGGCGAGGGATCAGCCCCAGCATTTT.

The gene calls are TRBV7-9 and TRBJ1-4, with D perhaps TRBD1 (6 bases). The V and J ends lost 4 bases and 10 bases respectively, with 13 bases between them. This CDR3 has 13 residues. Germline lookup yields CDR1 SEHNR and CDR2 FQNEAQ (reference sequence). The CDR3 reads CASSSTDRGKLFF. In DNA form, the CDR3 reads TGTGCCAGCAGCTCCACGGACAGAGGAAAACTGTTTTTT.

This clonotype came up once. V is TRBV30 and J is TRBJ1-5; TRBD1 aligns across 10 bases. CDR3 length: 21 residues. Trimming took 0 bases from V and 4 from J; bases not matched to a gene: 21. Germline values: CDR1 GTSNPN, CDR2 SVGIG (reference sequence). The CDR3 region has the DNA TGTGCCTGGAGTGTAGGGCTGACCCGGGACAGGGGAGGCATGAGAAATCAGCCCCAGCATTTT. Amino acid sequence: CAWSVGLTRDRGGMRNQPQHF.

This clonotype was detected a few times. The J gene is TRBJ2-1, the V gene TRBV24-1, with 16 bases that match TRBD2. Trimming at V came to 0 bases and at J to 7 bases, leaving 2 bases not matched to a gene. The CDR3 length is 17 residues. Germline-derived CDR1 and CDR2 are KGHDR and SFDVKD. The CDR3, as DNA: TGTGCCACCAGTGATTTGGGGACTAGCGGGAGGGGGAATGAGCAGTTCTTC. This gives the protein CATSDLGTSGRGNEQFF.

This clonotype was observed a few times. This sequence joins TRBV20-1 and TRBJ2-2; 13 positions match TRBD2. The CDR3 totals 14 residues. Losses at the gene ends were 6 bases for V and 9 bases for J; bases not matched to a gene: 7. In germline, CDR1 is DFQATT, CDR2 SNEGSKA (reference sequence). The CDR3 sequence: CSARTSGSLRELFF. As DNA, the CDR3 is TGCAGTGCCCGGACTAGCGGGAGTTTAAGGGAGCTGTTTTTT.

V gene TRBV5-1 combines with J gene TRBJ2-1, with 9 bases matching TRBD1. CDR1 and CDR2 from the germline V gene are SGHRS and YFSETQ. The CDR3 has 14 residues. With 7 bases clipped from V and 1 base from J, the junction kept 3 bases outside the gene matches. The CDR3 coding sequence is TGCGCCAGCCCACAGGGGGCTTCCTACAATGAGCAGTTCTTC. It is translated as CASPQGASYNEQFF.

The gene calls are TRBV10-1 and TRBJ1-2; D possibly corresponds to TRBD1 (5 bases). CDR3 length: 13 amino acids. The V gene's germline CDR1 is WNHNN and CDR2 SYGVQD (reference sequence). V gave up 3 bases and J gave up 4 bases, with 9 bases separating them. In DNA form, the CDR3 reads TGCGCCAGCAGTGACGGGGACGGCTATGGCTACACCTTC. As protein: CASSDGDGYGYTF.

The chain links TRBV11-2 to TRBJ2-3; D remains unclear. CDR3 length: 17 amino acids. V shed 2 bases and J shed 3 bases, with 18 bases lying between them. Germline CDR1 is SGHAT and CDR2 is FQNNGV. In DNA form, the CDR3 reads TGTGCCAGCAGCTTAATATCAAACTCCCCAGCAACAGATACGCAGTATTTT. Protein product: CASSLISNSPATDTQYF.